This T cell receptor beta chain was recorded in a study of blood T cell repertoires in COVID-19. The CDR3 is made up of 13 amino acids. V was trimmed by 2 bases and J by 6 bases, leaving 13 bases between them. Germline V gives CDR1 GTSNPN, CDR2 SVGIG (reference sequence). The protocol was immunoSEQ multiplex PCR, while the TCRdb copy is restricted to in-frame clones and leaves out a portion. The sample has about 260,000 clones, roughly 80% seen once. The J gene is TRBJ1-1, the V gene TRBV30; D not certain. Sequenced material: PBMCs or T cells enriched from blood (not recorded which). This receptor was identified in a man aged 25-40 years with acute COVID-19. The CDR3 protein is CAWSTWETSEAFF. The CDR3 DNA reads TGTGCCTGGAGTACTTGGGAGACCTCTGAAGCTTTCTTT.